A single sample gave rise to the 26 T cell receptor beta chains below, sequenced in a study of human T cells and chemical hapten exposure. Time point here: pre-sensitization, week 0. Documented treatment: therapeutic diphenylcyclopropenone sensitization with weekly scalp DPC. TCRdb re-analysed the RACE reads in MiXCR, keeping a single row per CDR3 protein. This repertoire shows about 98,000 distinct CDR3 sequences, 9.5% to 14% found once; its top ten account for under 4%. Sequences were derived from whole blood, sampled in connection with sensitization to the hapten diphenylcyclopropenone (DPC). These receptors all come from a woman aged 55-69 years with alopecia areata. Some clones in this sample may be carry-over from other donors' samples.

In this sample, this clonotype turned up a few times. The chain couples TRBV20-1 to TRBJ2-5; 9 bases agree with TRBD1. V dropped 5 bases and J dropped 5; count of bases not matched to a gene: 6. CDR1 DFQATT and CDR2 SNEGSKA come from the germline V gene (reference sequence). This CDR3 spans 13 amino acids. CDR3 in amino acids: CSAGTGKLETQYF. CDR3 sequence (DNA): TGCAGTGCTGGGACAGGGAAGCTCGAGACCCAGTACTTC.

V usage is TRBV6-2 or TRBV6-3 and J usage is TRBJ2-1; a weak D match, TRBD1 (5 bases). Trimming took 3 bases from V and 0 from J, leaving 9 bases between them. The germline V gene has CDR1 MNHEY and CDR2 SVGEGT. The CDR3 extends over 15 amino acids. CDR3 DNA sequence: TGTGCCAGCAGTTATGGGGCCTCCTCCTACAATGAGCAGTTCTTC. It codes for CASSYGASSYNEQFF.

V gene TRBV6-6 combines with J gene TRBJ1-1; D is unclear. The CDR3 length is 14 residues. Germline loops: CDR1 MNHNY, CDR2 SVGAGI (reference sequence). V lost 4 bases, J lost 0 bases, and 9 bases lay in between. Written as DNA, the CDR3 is TGTGCCAGCAGTTCACAGCAGTTGAACACTGAAGCTTTCTTT. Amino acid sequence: CASSSQQLNTEAFF.

CDR3 bases: TGTGCCTGGAGTGTAGGGAGTAACGGAGTCTATGGCTACACCTTC. Amino acid sequence: CAWSVGSNGVYGYTF. V is TRBV30 and J is TRBJ1-2; no definite D call. The CDR3 totals 15 residues. Germline values: CDR1 GTSNPN, CDR2 SVGIG (reference sequence). V lost 0 bases and J lost 4, with 15 bases in between.

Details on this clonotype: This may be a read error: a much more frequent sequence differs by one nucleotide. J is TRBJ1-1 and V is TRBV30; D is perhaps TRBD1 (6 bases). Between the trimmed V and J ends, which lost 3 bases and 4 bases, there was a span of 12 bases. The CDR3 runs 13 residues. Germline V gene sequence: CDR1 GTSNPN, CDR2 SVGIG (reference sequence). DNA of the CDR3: TGTGCCTGGAGACGGGGGGGCCCCACTGAAGCTTTCTTT. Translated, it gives CAWRRGGPTEAFF.

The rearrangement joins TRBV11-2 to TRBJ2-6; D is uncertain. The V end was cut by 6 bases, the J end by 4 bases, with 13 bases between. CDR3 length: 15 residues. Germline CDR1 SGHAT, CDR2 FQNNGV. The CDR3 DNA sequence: TGTGCCAGCAGAACCTGGGGTTCCGGGGCCAACGTCCTGACTTTC. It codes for CASRTWGSGANVLTF.

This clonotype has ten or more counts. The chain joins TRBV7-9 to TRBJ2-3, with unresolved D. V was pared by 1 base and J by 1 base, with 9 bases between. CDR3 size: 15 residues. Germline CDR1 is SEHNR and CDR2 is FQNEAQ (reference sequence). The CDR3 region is CASSLVMRGTDTQYF. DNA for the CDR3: TGTGCCAGCAGCTTAGTGATGCGAGGCACAGATACGCAGTATTTT.

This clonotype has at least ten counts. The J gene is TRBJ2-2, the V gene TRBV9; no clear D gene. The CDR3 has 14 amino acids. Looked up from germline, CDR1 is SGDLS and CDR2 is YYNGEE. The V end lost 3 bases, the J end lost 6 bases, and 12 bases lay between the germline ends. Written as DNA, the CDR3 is TGTGCCAGCAGCGCTCCCCCTACCGCCGGGGAGCTGTTTTTT. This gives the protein CASSAPPTAGELFF.

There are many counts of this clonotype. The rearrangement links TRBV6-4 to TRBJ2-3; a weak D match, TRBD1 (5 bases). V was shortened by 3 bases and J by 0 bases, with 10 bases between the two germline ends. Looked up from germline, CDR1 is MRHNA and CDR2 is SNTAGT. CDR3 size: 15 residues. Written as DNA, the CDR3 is TGTGCCAGCAGTGAGAGGTGGACAAGCACAGATACGCAGTATTTT. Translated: CASSERWTSTDTQYF.

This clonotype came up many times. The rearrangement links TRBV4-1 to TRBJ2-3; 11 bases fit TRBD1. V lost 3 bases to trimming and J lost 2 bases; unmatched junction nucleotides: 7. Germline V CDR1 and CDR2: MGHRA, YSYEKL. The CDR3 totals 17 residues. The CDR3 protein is CASSHPDRGQNTDTQYF. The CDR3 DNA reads TGCGCCAGCAGCCACCCGGACAGGGGGCAAAACACAGATACGCAGTATTTT.

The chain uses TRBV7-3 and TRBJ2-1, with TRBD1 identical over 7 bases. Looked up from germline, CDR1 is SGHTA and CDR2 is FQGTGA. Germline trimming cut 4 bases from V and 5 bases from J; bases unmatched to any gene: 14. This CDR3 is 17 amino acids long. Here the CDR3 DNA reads TGTGCCAGCAGCTCCCACCGAGAAAGACAGGGCAACAATGAGCAGTTCTTC. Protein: CASSSHRERQGNNEQFF.

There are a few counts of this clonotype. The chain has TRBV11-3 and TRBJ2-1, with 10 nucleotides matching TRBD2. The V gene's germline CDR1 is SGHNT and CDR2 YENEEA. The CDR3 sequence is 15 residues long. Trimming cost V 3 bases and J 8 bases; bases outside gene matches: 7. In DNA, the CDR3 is TGTGCCAGCAGCTTCGGACTAGCGGATTCGGATGAGCAGTTCTTC. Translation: CASSFGLADSDEQFF.

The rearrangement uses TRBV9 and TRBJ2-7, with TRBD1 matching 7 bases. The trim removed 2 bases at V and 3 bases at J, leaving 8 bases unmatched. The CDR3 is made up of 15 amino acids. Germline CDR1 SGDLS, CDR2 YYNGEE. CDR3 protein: CASSVDPGQHYEQYF. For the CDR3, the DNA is TGTGCCAGCAGCGTGGACCCGGGACAGCACTACGAGCAGTACTTC. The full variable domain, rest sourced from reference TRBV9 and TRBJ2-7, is DSGVTQTPKHLITATGQRVTLRCSPRSGDLSVYWYQQSLDQGLQFLIQYYNGEERAKGNILERFSAQQFPDLHSELNLSSLELGDSALYFCASSVDPGQHYEQYFGPGTRLTVT.

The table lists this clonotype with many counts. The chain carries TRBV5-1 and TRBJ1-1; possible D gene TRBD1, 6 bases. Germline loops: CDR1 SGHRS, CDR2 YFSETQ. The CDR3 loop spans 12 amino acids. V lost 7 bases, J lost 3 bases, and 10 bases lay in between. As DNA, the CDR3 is TGCGCCAGCCGACAGGAATACACTGAAGCTTTCTTT. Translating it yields CASRQEYTEAFF.

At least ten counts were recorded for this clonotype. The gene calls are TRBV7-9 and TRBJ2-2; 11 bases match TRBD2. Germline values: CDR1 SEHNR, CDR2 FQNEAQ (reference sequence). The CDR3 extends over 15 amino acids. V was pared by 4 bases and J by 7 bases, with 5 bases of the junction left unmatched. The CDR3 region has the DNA TGTGCCAGCAGCTCGCTAGCGGGGGGCGTCGGGGAGCTGTTTTTT. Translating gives CASSSLAGGVGELFF.

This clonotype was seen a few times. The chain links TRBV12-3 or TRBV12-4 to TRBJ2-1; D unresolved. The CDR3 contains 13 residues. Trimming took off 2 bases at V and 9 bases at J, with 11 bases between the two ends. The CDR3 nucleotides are TGTGCCAGCAGTTTATTGGACGGCGGTGAGCAGTTCTTC. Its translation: CASSLLDGGEQFF.

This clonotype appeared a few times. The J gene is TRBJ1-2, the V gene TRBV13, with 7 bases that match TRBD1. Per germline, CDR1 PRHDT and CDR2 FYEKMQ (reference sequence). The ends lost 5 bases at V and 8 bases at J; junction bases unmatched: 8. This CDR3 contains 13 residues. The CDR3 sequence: CASSVQGSGGYTF. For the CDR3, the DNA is TGTGCCAGCAGCGTACAGGGGAGCGGCGGCTACACCTTC.

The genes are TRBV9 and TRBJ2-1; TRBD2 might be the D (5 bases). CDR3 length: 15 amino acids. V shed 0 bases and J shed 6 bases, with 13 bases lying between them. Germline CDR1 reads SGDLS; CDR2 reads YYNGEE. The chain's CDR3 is CASSVVPAGGNEQFF. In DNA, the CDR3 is TGTGCCAGCAGCGTAGTCCCTGCGGGTGGCAATGAGCAGTTCTTC.

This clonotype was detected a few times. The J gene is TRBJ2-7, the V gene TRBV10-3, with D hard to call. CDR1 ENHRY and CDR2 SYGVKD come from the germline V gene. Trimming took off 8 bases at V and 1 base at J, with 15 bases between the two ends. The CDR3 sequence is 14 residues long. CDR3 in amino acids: CAILGTAESYEQYF. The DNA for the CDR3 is TGTGCCATCCTAGGTACAGCCGAATCCTACGAGCAGTACTTC.

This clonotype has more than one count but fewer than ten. For the CDR3, the DNA is TGTGCCAGCAGCTTAATGTCTAGCGGGGGTCGGCAGCAGTTCTTC. Translating it yields CASSLMSSGGRQQFF. The rearrangement links TRBV7-6 to TRBJ2-1; 10 nucleotides agree with TRBD2. This CDR3 spans 15 amino acids. The germline gives CDR1 SGHVS, CDR2 FNYEAQ. V lost 2 bases to trimming and J lost 11 bases; unmatched junction nucleotides: 9.

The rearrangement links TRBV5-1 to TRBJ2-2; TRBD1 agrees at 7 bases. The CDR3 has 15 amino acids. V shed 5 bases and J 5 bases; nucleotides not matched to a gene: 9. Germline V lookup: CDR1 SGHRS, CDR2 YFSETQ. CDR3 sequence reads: CASSLQGSLTGELFF. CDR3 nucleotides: TGCGCCAGCAGTTTACAGGGGTCGTTAACCGGGGAGCTGTTTTTT. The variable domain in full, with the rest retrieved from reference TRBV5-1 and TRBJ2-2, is KAGVTQTPRYLIKTRGQQVTLSCSPISGHRSVSWYQQTPGQGLQFLFEYFSETQRNKGNFPGRFSGRQFSNSRSEMNVSTLELGDSALYLCASSLQGSLTGELFFGEGSRLTVL.

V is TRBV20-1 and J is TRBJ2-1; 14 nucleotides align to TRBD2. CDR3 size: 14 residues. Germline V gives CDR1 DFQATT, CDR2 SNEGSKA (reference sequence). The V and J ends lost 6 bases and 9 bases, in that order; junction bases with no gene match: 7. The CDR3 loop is CSAQTSGGAFEQFF. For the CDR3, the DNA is TGCAGTGCGCAGACTAGCGGGGGGGCCTTTGAGCAGTTCTTC.

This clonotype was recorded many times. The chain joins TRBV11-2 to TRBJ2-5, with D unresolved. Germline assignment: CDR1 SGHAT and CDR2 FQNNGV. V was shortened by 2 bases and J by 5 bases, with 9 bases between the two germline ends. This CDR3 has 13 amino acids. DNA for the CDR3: TGTGCCAGCAGCTTATTGCCTTACGAGACCCAGTACTTC. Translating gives CASSLLPYETQYF.

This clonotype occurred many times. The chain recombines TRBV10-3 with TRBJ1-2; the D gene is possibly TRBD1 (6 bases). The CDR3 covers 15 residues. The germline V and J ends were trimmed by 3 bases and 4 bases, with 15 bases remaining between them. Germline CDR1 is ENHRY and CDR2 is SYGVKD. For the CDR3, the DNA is TGTGCCATCAGTGATACAGGGAGGGGTAGCTATGGCTACACCTTC. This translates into CAISDTGRGSYGYTF.

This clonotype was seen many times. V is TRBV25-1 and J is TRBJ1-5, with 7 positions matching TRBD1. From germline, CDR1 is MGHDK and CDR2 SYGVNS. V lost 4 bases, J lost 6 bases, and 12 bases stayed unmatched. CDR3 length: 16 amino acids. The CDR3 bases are TGTGCCAGCAGTGGGGTTTGGAGGGGGCGCTTTCAGCCCCAGCATTTT. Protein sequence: CASSGVWRGRFQPQHF.

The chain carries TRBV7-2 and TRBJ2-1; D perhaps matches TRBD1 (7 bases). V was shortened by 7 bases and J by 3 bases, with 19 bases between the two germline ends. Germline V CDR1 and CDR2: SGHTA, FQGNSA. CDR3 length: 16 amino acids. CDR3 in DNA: TGTGCCAGCACCTCAGAGGAGGGGGCGGACTACAATGAGCAGTTCTTC. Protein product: CASTSEEGADYNEQFF. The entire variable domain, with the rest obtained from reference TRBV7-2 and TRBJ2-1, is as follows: GAGVSQSPSNKVTEKGKDVELRCDPISGHTALYWYRQSLGQGLEFLIYFQGNSAPDKSGLPSDRFSAERTGGSVSTLTIQRTQQEDSAVYLCASTSEEGADYNEQFFGPGTRLTVL.